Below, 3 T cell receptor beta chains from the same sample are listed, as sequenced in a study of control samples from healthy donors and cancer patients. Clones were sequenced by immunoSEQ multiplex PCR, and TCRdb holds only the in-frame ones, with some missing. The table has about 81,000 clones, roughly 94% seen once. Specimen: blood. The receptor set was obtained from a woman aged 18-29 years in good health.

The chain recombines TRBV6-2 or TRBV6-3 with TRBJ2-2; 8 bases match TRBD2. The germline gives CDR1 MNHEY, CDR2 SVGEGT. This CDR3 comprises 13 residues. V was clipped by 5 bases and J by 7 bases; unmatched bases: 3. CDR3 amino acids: CASSQSGSGELFF. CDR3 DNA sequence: TGTGCCAGCAGTCAAAGCGGGAGCGGGGAGCTGTTTTTT.

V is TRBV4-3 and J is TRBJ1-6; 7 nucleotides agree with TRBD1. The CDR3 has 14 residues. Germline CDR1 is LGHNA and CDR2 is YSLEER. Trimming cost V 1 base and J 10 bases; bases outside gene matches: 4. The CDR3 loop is CASSQAQGYSPLHF. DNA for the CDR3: TGCGCCAGCAGCCAAGCACAGGGGTACTCACCCCTCCACTTT.

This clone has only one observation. The CDR3 nucleotides are TGTGCCAGCAGTGAGGGGACAGGAGATGGCTACACCTTC. This encodes CASSEGTGDGYTF. The chain joins TRBV28 to TRBJ1-2; 8 bases map to TRBD1. J was trimmed by 6 bases and V by 5 bases; bases with no gene match: 5. CDR1 and CDR2 from the germline V gene are MDHEN and SYDVKM. This CDR3 is 13 amino acids long.